Shown below are 29 T cell receptor beta chains from a single sample sequenced in a study of regulatory T cells in long-lasting Graves disease. Time point: newly diagnosed GD, antithyroid drugs for less than 3 months. With RNA extracted from PBMCs as input, the TCR library was made. TCR beta libraries were built with iRepertoire HTBI primers and Arm-PCR of CDR3 regions. TCRdb recomputed calls from the multiplex PCR reads with MiXCR, one row per CDR3 protein. Here the sample spans hundreds of thousands of distinct CDR3 sequences, about 16% being singletons. The sample was also reused in another study, on T cells in Graves' hyperthyroidism and ophthalmopathy.

The source material was peripheral blood mononuclear cells (PBMCs), sampled at new diagnosis, from a patient treated with antithyroid drugs. All receptors come from a woman aged 25 to 39 with Graves disease.

The chain combines TRBV16 with TRBJ1-1, with unresolved D. V was clipped by 11 bases and J by 1 base, with 20 bases between them. This CDR3 is built from 15 residues. Germline V gives CDR1 KGHSY, CDR2 FQNENV. The CDR3 loop reads CASARPGSGNTEAFF. The CDR3 bases are TGTGCCTCCGCACGACCGGGCTCAGGGAACACTGAAGCTTTCTTT.

This clonotype occurred many times. In DNA, the CDR3 is TGCGCCAGCAGCTTGGAGGGTAGTATCCTTGAGCAGTTCTTC. Encoded protein: CASSLEGSILEQFF. The V gene is TRBV5-1, the J gene TRBJ2-1; no clear D. This CDR3 has 14 amino acids. Trimming removed 0 bases at V and 9 bases at J, with 13 bases between. CDR1 is SGHRS, CDR2 YFSETQ, per germline.

This clonotype was detected many times. CDR3 loop: CASIRTSGSETQYF. For the CDR3, the DNA is TGTGCCAGCATCCGGACTAGCGGGTCGGAGACCCAGTACTTC. This chain connects TRBV6-2 or TRBV6-3 to TRBJ2-5; 11 bases map to TRBD2. With 7 bases clipped from V and 5 bases from J, the junction kept 6 bases outside the gene matches. The CDR3 spans 14 residues. Looked up from germline, CDR1 is MNHEY and CDR2 is SVGEGT.

This clonotype has a handful of counts. The CDR3, as DNA: TGCAGCGCTGGGACTAGCGGAAGGCAGTTCTTC. This codes for CSAGTSGRQFF. The rearrangement links TRBV29-1 to TRBJ2-1; 11 bases align to TRBD2. This CDR3 contains 11 residues. V shed 7 bases and J 12 bases; nucleotides not matched to a gene: 5. The germline CDR1 and CDR2 sequences are SQVTM and ANQGSEA.

V and J are TRBV6-5 and TRBJ2-5; possible D gene TRBD2, 5 bases. TRBJ2-1 explains the end of the DNA better; the J call may be wrong. Germline V gene sequence: CDR1 MNHEY, CDR2 SVGAGI. The length of the CDR3 is 14 residues. The CDR3 here is CASSYGWESDEQFF. In DNA form, the CDR3 reads TGTGCCAGCAGTTATGGGTGGGAGAGCGATGAGCAGTTCTTC.

The chain recombines TRBV2 with TRBJ2-5; 12 nucleotides align to TRBD2. The CDR3 has 12 amino acids. Per germline, CDR1 SNHLY and CDR2 FYNNEI. The V segment lost 6 bases and the J segment 11 bases; nucleotides outside the gene matches: 4. This CDR3 is CASSASGREQYF. CDR3 DNA sequence: TGTGCCAGCAGCGCTAGCGGGAGGGAGCAGTACTTC.

This clonotype has a count of ten or more. This chain connects TRBV28 to TRBJ1-2; 11 nucleotides match TRBD1. Per germline, CDR1 MDHEN and CDR2 SYDVKM. V shed 7 bases and J 12 bases; nucleotides not matched to a gene: 13. The CDR3 sequence is 14 residues long. The CDR3 coding sequence is TGTGCCAGCACCCGTCCCGGGACAGGGGGAAGGGACACCTTC. Translating it yields CASTRPGTGGRDTF.

Note on this clonotype: This is likely an artifact of a read error, given a far larger clone one base away. The J gene is TRBJ2-1, the V gene TRBV7-3; 11 bases match TRBD1. V trimming: 5 bases; J trimming: 8 bases; junction bases outside the gene matches: 8. The CDR3 has 15 amino acids. CDR1 is SGHTA and CDR2 is FQGTGA in the germline V gene. This CDR3 is CASSNGTGGAYEQFF. The CDR3 coding sequence is TGTGCCAGCAGCAACGGGACAGGGGGAGCGTATGAGCAGTTCTTC.

This clonotype was counted at least ten times. The genes are TRBV5-1 and TRBJ2-3; 8 nucleotides agree with TRBD2. This CDR3 region has 15 residues. Losses at the gene ends were 1 base for V and 2 bases for J; bases not matched to a gene: 3. Germline V gives CDR1 SGHRS, CDR2 YFSETQ. CDR3 nucleotide sequence: TGCGCCAGCAGCTTGCTAGCGGGTGACACAGATACGCAGTATTTT. This encodes CASSLLAGDTDTQYF.

This clonotype has ten or more counts. The rearrangement uses TRBV6-1 and TRBJ1-1; 8 positions agree with TRBD1. The V gene end was trimmed by 7 bases and the J gene end by 4 bases; junction bases not matched to a gene: 5. There are 13 residues in the CDR3. Germline CDR1 is MNHNS and CDR2 is SASEGT. The CDR3 sequence is CASTRQGTTEAFF. Here the CDR3 DNA reads TGTGCCAGCACCCGACAGGGGACCACTGAAGCTTTCTTT.

Of note for this clonotype: A much bigger clone sits one base away, suggesting this may be a read error. V is TRBV6-2 or TRBV6-3 and J is TRBJ1-1; maybe TRBD1 (6 bases). Deletions cut 8 bases from V and 8 bases from J, with 18 bases between. The CDR3 is made up of 13 amino acids. Germline V lookup: CDR1 MNHEY, CDR2 SVGEGT. In DNA form, the CDR3 reads TGTGCCAGCGGCCTGGCAGGGGCGTTAGAAGCTTTCTTT. As protein: CASGLAGALEAFF.

This clonotype was seen ten or more times. CDR3 in DNA: TGTGCCAGTGCGTCCCTAGCCAAAAACATTCAGTACTTC. This gives the protein CASASLAKNIQYF. This chain uses TRBV11-2 with TRBJ2-4; D unresolved. Trimming shortened V by 9 bases and J by 0 bases, and 9 bases separated the two germline ends. The germline CDR1 and CDR2 sequences are SGHAT and FQNNGV. This CDR3 comprises 13 residues.

The rearrangement uses TRBV12-3 or TRBV12-4 and TRBJ2-5; perhaps TRBD2 as D (5 bases). Trimming left V 6 bases short and J 11 bases short, with 16 bases between. This CDR3 spans 12 amino acids. The chain's CDR3 is CASSLAPGSQYF. CDR3 bases: TGTGCCAGCAGCCTAGCCCCGGGCAGTCAGTACTTC.

This clonotype occurred many times. This chain uses TRBV2 with TRBJ1-2; 10 bases match TRBD1. The CDR3 is 15 residues long. V lost 6 bases, J lost 8 bases, and 12 bases stayed unmatched. Germline V gene sequence: CDR1 SNHLY, CDR2 FYNNEI. CDR3 region: CASRADRGRVYGYTF. The CDR3 nucleotides read TGTGCCAGCAGGGCCGACAGGGGGCGAGTGTACGGCTACACCTTC. The entire variable domain, with the rest obtained from reference TRBV2 and TRBJ1-2, is as follows: EPEVTQTPSHQVTQMGQEVILRCVPISNHLYFYWYRQILGQKVEFLVSFYNNEISEKSEIFDDQFSVERPDGSNFTLKIRSTKLEDSAMYFCASRADRGRVYGYTFGSGTRLTVV.

The sample holds a few counts of this clonotype. This chain links TRBV4-1 with TRBJ1-1; D is undetermined. V lost 4 bases, J lost 2 bases, and 8 bases lay in between. In germline, CDR1 is MGHRA, CDR2 YSYEKL. This CDR3 contains 13 residues. CDR3 sequence: CASSLATNTEAFF. As DNA, the CDR3 is TGCGCCAGCAGCCTAGCAACCAACACTGAAGCTTTCTTT.

V is TRBV19 and J is TRBJ2-7; 8 bases fit TRBD1. Germline CDR1 reads LNHDA; CDR2 reads SQIVND (reference sequence). This CDR3 region has 13 residues. J lost 2 bases, V lost 7 bases, and 4 bases had no gene match. CDR3 bases: TGTGCCAGTACCAGGACAGGGACCTACGAGCAGTACTTC. Residues: CASTRTGTYEQYF.

This clonotype was detected only once. Given a much more abundant clone one base away, this may be a read error. The chain couples TRBV20-1 to TRBJ2-1; 12 nucleotides align to TRBD2. This CDR3 spans 20 amino acids. After removal of 1 base from V and 9 bases from J, the junction contained 22 bases not matched to a gene. CDR1 DFQATT and CDR2 SNEGSKA come from the germline V gene (reference sequence). The CDR3 reads CSARAPAGEATSGRIGEQFF. CDR3 nucleotides: TGCAGTGCTAGAGCCCCAGCAGGGGAGGCGACTAGCGGGAGAATTGGTGAGCAGTTCTTC.

To note about this clonotype: The likely explanation is a read error, given a far larger clone one base away. V usage is TRBV20-1 and J usage is TRBJ2-5; 9 bases line up with TRBD1. This CDR3 contains 15 residues. CDR1 DFQATT and CDR2 SNEGSKA come from the germline V gene (reference sequence). CDR3: CSARADRGNYNEQLF. The CDR3 region has the DNA TGCAGTGCTAGAGCAGACAGGGGGAACTACAATGAGCAGCTCTTC.

V is TRBV6-2 or TRBV6-3 and J is TRBJ2-7; TRBD2 matches 7 bases. This CDR3 is built from 15 residues. Germline loops: CDR1 MNHEY, CDR2 SVGEGT. Trimming cost V 2 bases and J 1 base; bases outside gene matches: 5. In DNA, the CDR3 is TGTGCCAGCAGTTACGTTCGGGGGGAGTCCTACGAGCAGTACTTC. It is translated as CASSYVRGESYEQYF.

This clonotype was observed at least ten times. The chain carries TRBV12-3 or TRBV12-4 and TRBJ2-1; D is uncertain. The CDR3 consists of 14 residues. V lost 7 bases and J 0 bases, leaving 10 bases between the germline ends. The CDR3 sequence is CASKDSSSYNEQFF. The DNA of the CDR3 is TGTGCCAGCAAAGACTCCAGCTCCTACAATGAGCAGTTCTTC.

The V and J genes are TRBV30 and TRBJ1-3; D is unclear. This CDR3 is 14 amino acids long. V lost 2 bases, J lost 0 bases, and 8 bases lay in between. Per germline, CDR1 GTSNPN and CDR2 SVGIG (reference sequence). CDR3 sequence reads: CAWSKGYSGNTIYF. The CDR3, as DNA: TGTGCCTGGAGTAAAGGCTACTCTGGAAACACCATATATTTT.

This clonotype was counted a few times. An end of the junction differs from the germline gene, which may be a read error. The chain combines TRBV6-5 with TRBJ2-7; D remains ambiguous. The germline V gene encodes CDR1 MNHEY and CDR2 SVGAGI. The CDR3 totals 13 residues. Here the CDR3 DNA reads TGTGCCAACAGTTACTCGACGGCCTACGAGCAGTACTTC. It encodes CANSYSTAYEQYF.

This clonotype was counted at least ten times. The chain recombines TRBV2 with TRBJ2-7; D may match TRBD1 or TRBD2 (5 bases each). This CDR3 has 13 amino acids. V was clipped by 6 bases and J by 7 bases, with 16 bases between them. In germline, CDR1 is SNHLY, CDR2 FYNNEI. The CDR3 is CASSKGPQMEQYF. The CDR3, as DNA: TGTGCCAGCAGCAAGGGACCTCAGATGGAGCAGTACTTC.

A single count supports this clonotype. J is TRBJ1-2 and V is TRBV28; unclear D gene. Per germline, CDR1 MDHEN and CDR2 SYDVKM. The CDR3 runs to 13 residues. Trimming took off 6 bases at V and 1 base at J, with 9 bases between the two ends. CDR3 nucleotides: TGTGCCAGCAGCGGGTTCCTTAACTATGGCTACACCTTC. It encodes CASSGFLNYGYTF.

Only a few counts were recorded for this clonotype. The CDR3 region is CASSQVWGSTEAFF. The CDR3 region has the DNA TGTGCCAGCAGCCAAGTTTGGGGGTCCACTGAAGCTTTCTTT. The rearrangement uses TRBV14 and TRBJ1-1; D is possibly TRBD1 (5 bases). Germline CDR1 SGHDN, CDR2 FVKESK. V lost 1 base and J 4 bases, leaving 10 bases between the germline ends. CDR3 length: 14 amino acids. Full variable domain (missing parts from reference TRBV14 and TRBJ1-1): EAGVTQFPSHSVIEKGQTVTLRCDPISGHDNLYWYRRVMGKEIKFLLHFVKESKQDESGMPNNRFLAERTGGTYSTLKVQPAELEDSGVYFCASSQVWGSTEAFFGQGTRLTVV.

The V and J genes are TRBV2 and TRBJ2-5; D gene ambiguous. Germline V gene data show CDR1 as SNHLY and CDR2 as FYNNEI. The CDR3 is 13 residues long. V was trimmed by 4 bases and J by 4 bases, leaving 10 bases between them. The CDR3 loop reads CASSAGVRETQYF. Here the CDR3 DNA reads TGTGCCAGCAGTGCAGGAGTTCGAGAGACCCAGTACTTC.

This clonotype has more than one count but fewer than ten. The chain carries TRBV28 and TRBJ1-3; 10 positions agree with TRBD1. Germline V gene lookup returns CDR1 MDHEN and CDR2 SYDVKM. The CDR3 has 13 amino acids. After removal of 8 bases from V and 3 bases from J, the junction contained 1 base not matched to a gene. The CDR3 loop is CASGQGGGNTIYF. DNA of the CDR3: TGTGCCAGCGGACAGGGGGGTGGAAACACCATATATTTT.

Only a few counts were recorded for this clonotype. This sequence joins TRBV10-2 and TRBJ2-7; D remains unclear. Germline CDR1 is WSHSY and CDR2 is SAAADI. This CDR3 region has 13 residues. Trimming shortened V by 6 bases and J by 3 bases, and 12 bases separated the two germline ends. The CDR3 sequence is CASSGSLDYEQYF. CDR3 DNA sequence: TGCGCCAGCAGCGGCAGTTTGGACTACGAGCAGTACTTC.

As to this clonotype: A far larger clone is one base from this, pointing to a likely read error. The chain uses TRBV5-6 and TRBJ1-5; D might be TRBD1 (6 bases). The CDR3 totals 13 residues. CDR1 is SGHDT, CDR2 YYEEEE, per germline. V was clipped by 6 bases and J by 2 bases, with 9 bases between them. CDR3 nucleotides: TGTGCCAGCACCAGACAGGGCAATCAGCCCCAGCATTTT. This translates into CASTRQGNQPQHF.